The clone carrying this T cell receptor beta chain has a count of ten or more. This sample is drawn from a study of human T cells and chemical hapten exposure. The overall study: 2% DPC was applied to 2 cm by 2 cm of upper inner arm skin for sensitization. Patch tests put 0.01% DPC on the upper back, read at 6 days.

This CDR3 spans 14 amino acids. The ends lost 10 bases at V and 2 bases at J; junction bases unmatched: 8. Germline assignment: CDR1 MNHNY and CDR2 SVGAGI (reference sequence). Stated time point: patch test 2, 6 weeks after DPC sensitization. Described treatment: therapeutic diphenylcyclopropenone sensitization with weekly scalp DPC. TCRdb processed the RACE reads anew with MiXCR; each CDR3 protein has one entry. The sample includes about 110,000 distinct CDR3 sequences, 9.2% of them seen just once. Sequences were derived from whole blood, sampled in connection with sensitization to the hapten diphenylcyclopropenone (DPC). The V and J genes are TRBV6-6 and TRBJ1-5, with 7 bases that match TRBD1. This TCR derives from a woman aged 40-49 years with alopecia areata. Some clones in this sample may be carry-over from other donors' samples. This CDR3 is CATVSTGGNQPQHF. DNA of the CDR3: TGTGCCACCGTATCCACAGGGGGCAATCAGCCCCAGCATTTT.